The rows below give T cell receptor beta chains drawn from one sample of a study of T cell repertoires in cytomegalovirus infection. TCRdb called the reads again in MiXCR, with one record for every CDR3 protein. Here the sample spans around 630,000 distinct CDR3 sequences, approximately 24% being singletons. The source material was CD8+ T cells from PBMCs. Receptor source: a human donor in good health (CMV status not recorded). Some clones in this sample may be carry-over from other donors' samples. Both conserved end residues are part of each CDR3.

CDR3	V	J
CASSPEGQPQHF	TRBV7-2	TRBJ1-5
CASNPGGLLGDTQYF	TRBV7-8	TRBJ2-3
CASSGPSGGLTDTQYF	TRBV5-6	TRBJ2-3
CASTLQAYGGELFF	TRBV6-2/TRBV6-3	TRBJ2-2
CASSHRVASDGYTF	TRBV6-6	TRBJ1-2
CASSVSLTGGLSYEQYF	TRBV28	TRBJ2-7
CASSLSPGEYEQYF	TRBV7-6	TRBJ2-7
CASSLAIAATGELFF	TRBV7-9	TRBJ2-2
CASSSQFEKLFF	TRBV7-2	TRBJ1-4
CATLAWANTGELFF	TRBV6-6	TRBJ2-2
CASSAPGLSADTQFF	TRBV9	TRBJ2-3
CASSQTTTGKNTGELFF	TRBV7-9	TRBJ2-2
CSARTTDQARAGANVLTF	TRBV20-1	TRBJ2-6
CSARSAPGSSWNSNQPQHF	TRBV20-1	TRBJ1-5
CASSSLEPSKETQYF	TRBV5-6	TRBJ2-5
CASSEPRLPTNEQFF	TRBV11-1	TRBJ2-1
CASSLGLQGPEKNYGYTF	TRBV13	TRBJ1-2
CASRQGADSYNEQFF	TRBV27	TRBJ2-1
CASSARGGALQNEQFF	TRBV2	TRBJ2-1
CASSLGSYFNQPQHF	TRBV7-6	TRBJ1-5
CASSLDGGRNQPQHF	TRBV11-2	TRBJ1-5
CASSLGSLEQYF	TRBV12-3/TRBV12-4	TRBJ2-7